Listed here are 28 T cell receptor beta chains from one sample, sequenced in a study of cytomegalovirus exposure and HLA in healthy donors. Measured with immunoSEQ multiplex PCR; TCRdb has only the in-frame clones, and not every one. The sample has tens of thousands of clones, 85% to 95% seen once; the top ten hold roughly 1.1%. Sequenced input: PBMCs. The receptors were sampled from a man younger than 35 in good health and CMV-seronegative.

The rearrangement links TRBV7-9 to TRBJ2-5; possible D gene TRBD1, 5 bases. Germline V gene sequence: CDR1 SEHNR, CDR2 FQNEAQ (reference sequence). The length of the CDR3 is 18 residues. V was clipped by 5 bases and J by 4 bases, with 26 bases between them. CDR3 bases: TGTGCCAGCAGCCCCCATTGGGGTGGCCAGCAGGGTCGAGAGACCCAGTACTTC. Encoded protein: CASSPHWGGQQGRETQYF. Full variable domain (missing parts from reference TRBV7-9 and TRBJ2-5): DTGVSQNPRHKITKRGQNVTFRCDPISEHNRLYWYRQTLGQGPEFLTYFQNEAQLEKSRLLSDRFSAERPKGSFSTLEIQRTEQGDSAMYLCASSPHWGGQQGRETQYFGPGTRLLVL.

This clone was recorded only once. J is TRBJ1-2 and V is TRBV6-5; 7 bases line up with TRBD1. The germline V gene has CDR1 MNHEY and CDR2 SVGAGI. Trimming cost V 4 bases and J 4 bases; bases outside gene matches: 6. This CDR3 comprises 14 residues. CDR3 residues: CASSSGGGFYGYTF. The CDR3 DNA is TGTGCCAGCAGTTCAGGGGGTGGCTTCTATGGCTACACCTTC.

The rearrangement uses TRBV7-6 and TRBJ2-7; the D gene is possibly TRBD2 (7 bases). The CDR3 extends over 15 amino acids. Trimming shortened V by 1 base and J by 1 base, and 11 bases separated the two germline ends. Per the germline V gene, CDR1 is SGHVS and CDR2 is FNYEAQ. The CDR3 reads CASSLGEGGSYEQYF. In nucleotides, the CDR3 is TGTGCCAGCAGCTTAGGGGAGGGGGGATCCTACGAGCAGTACTTC. The whole variable domain, filled in from reference TRBV7-6 and TRBJ2-7, reads GAGVSQSPRYKVTKRGQDVALRCDPISGHVSLYWYRQALGQGPEFLTYFNYEAQQDKSGLPNDRFSAERPEGSISTLTIQRTEQRDSAMYRCASSLGEGGSYEQYFGPGTRLTVT.

V usage is TRBV11-2 and J usage is TRBJ1-2; TRBD1 is a possible D gene (5 bases). Germline CDR1 SGHAT, CDR2 FQNNGV. Trimming took off 4 bases at V and 8 bases at J, with 11 bases between the two ends. The CDR3 loop spans 12 amino acids. Here the CDR3 DNA reads TGTGCCAGCAGCTATGGGGCAGACGGCTACACCTTC. It translates to CASSYGADGYTF. Full variable domain (outside the CDR3, taken from reference TRBV11-2 and TRBJ1-2): EAGVAQSPRYKIIEKRQSVAFWCNPISGHATLYWYQQILGQGPKLLIQFQNNGVVDDSQLPKDRFSAERLKGVDSTLKIQPAKLEDSAVYLCASSYGADGYTFGSGTRLTVV.

This chain uses TRBV19 with TRBJ2-7; possibly TRBD2 for D (5 bases). V was pared by 11 bases and J by 3 bases, with 11 bases between. The CDR3 totals 11 residues. Germline loops: CDR1 LNHDA, CDR2 SQIVND (reference sequence). CDR3 region: CAGRLFYEQYF. The DNA for the CDR3 is TGTGCCGGGAGACTCTTCTACGAGCAGTACTTC.

The V call is TRBV10-3, the J call TRBJ2-5, with 7 bases that match TRBD1. The CDR3 covers 13 residues. The germline V gene encodes CDR1 ENHRY and CDR2 SYGVKD. With 4 bases clipped from V and 2 bases from J, the junction kept 1 base outside the gene matches. CDR3 DNA sequence: TGTGCCATCAGTGGGGGACAGCAAGAGACCCAGTACTTC. Encoded protein: CAISGGQQETQYF.

This chain links TRBV28 with TRBJ1-4, with TRBD1 as a possible D gene (6 bases). The germline V and J ends were trimmed by 11 bases and 6 bases, with 13 bases remaining between them. The CDR3 is 12 amino acids. CDR1 is MDHEN, CDR2 SYDVKM, per germline. The CDR3 DNA reads as TGTGCCGGTTCTCGGACAGATGAAAAACTGTTTTTT. Translating it yields CAGSRTDEKLFF.

The chain carries TRBV6-5 and TRBJ2-5; a possible D gene is TRBD1 (5 bases). Germline loops: CDR1 MNHEY, CDR2 SVGAGI. Trimming removed 6 bases from V and 1 base from J, with 6 bases in between. CDR3 length: 12 amino acids. CDR3 sequence reads: CASRGRQETQYF. The DNA for the CDR3 is TGTGCCAGCAGGGGGCGCCAAGAGACCCAGTACTTC.

The chain combines TRBV6-5 with TRBJ1-5, with 8 nucleotides matching TRBD1. Per the germline V gene, CDR1 is MNHEY and CDR2 is SVGAGI. V shed 5 bases, J shed 4 bases, and the junction held 7 bases outside the gene matches. The CDR3 has 15 residues. In nucleotides, the CDR3 is TGTGCCAGCAGTCTAGGGACAGGCCCAAATCAGCCCCAGCATTTT. It codes for CASSLGTGPNQPQHF.

This clone occurred once. This chain uses TRBV27 with TRBJ2-2; 9 nucleotides match TRBD1. CDR3 length equals 17 residues. CDR1 and CDR2 from the germline V gene are MNHEY and SMNVEV (reference sequence). The V segment lost 1 base and the J segment 4 bases; nucleotides outside the gene matches: 7. The CDR3 DNA reads as TGTGCCAGCAGTTTATTCGGACAGGGGAGGAGCACCGGGGAGCTGTTTTTT. This sequence encodes CASSLFGQGRSTGELFF.

The table lists this clone with a count of one. The rearrangement joins TRBV6-6 to TRBJ1-2; 7 bases align to TRBD1. This CDR3 is built from 12 residues. Trimming took 6 bases from V and 8 from J; bases not matched to a gene: 6. In germline, CDR1 is MNHNY, CDR2 SVGAGI (reference sequence). The CDR3 region has the DNA TGTGCCAGCAGCCAACAGGGGCAGGGCTACACCTTC. As protein: CASSQQGQGYTF.

The rearrangement uses TRBV6-5 and TRBJ2-7, with TRBD1 matching over 9 bases. The CDR3 runs to 13 residues. Per germline, CDR1 MNHEY and CDR2 SVGAGI. Germline trimming cut 5 bases from V and 4 bases from J; bases unmatched to any gene: 3. The CDR3 sequence is CASSGQGIYEQYF. CDR3 DNA sequence: TGTGCCAGCAGTGGACAGGGGATTTACGAGCAGTACTTC.

This chain links TRBV5-1 with TRBJ2-2; 8 bases agree with TRBD2. J gave up 6 bases and V 2 bases, and 6 bases lay outside the gene matches. Germline assignment: CDR1 SGHRS and CDR2 YFSETQ. The CDR3 length is 15 residues. The CDR3 loop reads CASSFKLAGAGELFF. DNA of the CDR3: TGCGCCAGCAGCTTTAAGCTAGCGGGTGCCGGGGAGCTGTTTTTT.

The rearrangement links TRBV19 to TRBJ1-1, with TRBD1 identical over 9 bases. Losses at the gene ends were 6 bases for V and 4 bases for J; bases not matched to a gene: 3. Germline V gives CDR1 LNHDA, CDR2 SQIVND (reference sequence). CDR3 length equals 13 residues. CDR3 coding DNA: TGTGCCAGTAGGGACAGGGGCGCCACTGAAGCTTTCTTT. Translation gives CASRDRGATEAFF. The full variable domain, rest sourced from reference TRBV19 and TRBJ1-1, is DGGITQSPKYLFRKEGQNVTLSCEQNLNHDAMYWYRQDPGQGLRLIYYSQIVNDFQKGDIAEGYSVSREKKESFPLTVTSAQKNPTAFYLCASRDRGATEAFFGQGTRLTVV.

This chain uses TRBV7-6 with TRBJ2-1; 10 bases map to TRBD2. This CDR3 region has 15 residues. Germline V gene lookup returns CDR1 SGHVS and CDR2 FNYEAQ. The ends lost 5 bases at V and 5 bases at J; junction bases unmatched: 6. CDR3 DNA: TGTGCCAGCAGCCCATGGACTAGCGGAAACAATGAGCAGTTCTTC. This translates into CASSPWTSGNNEQFF.

The chain links TRBV10-2 to TRBJ2-1, with TRBD1 identical over 9 bases. The CDR3 length is 20 residues. Germline V gene data show CDR1 as WSHSY and CDR2 as SAAADI. V lost 2 bases, J lost 3 bases, and 17 bases stayed unmatched. The chain's CDR3 is CASSESFPSSQGASYNEQFF. DNA of the CDR3: TGCGCCAGCAGTGAGAGTTTCCCCAGCTCACAGGGGGCGAGCTACAATGAGCAGTTCTTC.

The V call is TRBV2, the J call TRBJ2-1; 11 bases are a match to TRBD1. The CDR3 is 15 residues long. CDR1 is SNHLY, CDR2 FYNNEI, per germline. J gave up 2 bases and V 4 bases, and 1 base lay outside the gene matches. CDR3 sequence reads: CASSGGQGAYNEQFF. The CDR3, as DNA: TGTGCCAGCAGTGGGGGACAGGGGGCCTACAATGAGCAGTTCTTC.

V usage is TRBV5-6 and J usage is TRBJ2-1; TRBD2 agrees at 9 bases. CDR3 size: 16 residues. Germline CDR1 and CDR2: SGHDT and YYEEEE. Germline trimming cut 3 bases from V and 5 bases from J; bases unmatched to any gene: 9. The CDR3 DNA is TGTGCCAGCAGCTCTCTAGCGGGAAGCCGTAACAATGAGCAGTTCTTC. This gives the protein CASSSLAGSRNNEQFF. Based on the CDR3 plus reference TRBV5-6 and TRBJ2-1, the full variable domain is DAGVTQSPTHLIKTRGQQVTLRCSPKSGHDTVSWYQQALGQGPQFIFQYYEEEERQRGNFPDRFSGHQFPNYSSELNVNALLLGDSALYLCASSSLAGSRNNEQFFGPGTRLTVL.

V is TRBV28 and J is TRBJ2-3; 10 nucleotides align to TRBD2. The V gene end was trimmed by 2 bases and the J gene end by 8 bases; junction bases not matched to a gene: 4. The germline V gene encodes CDR1 MDHEN and CDR2 SYDVKM. The CDR3 runs 14 residues. This CDR3 reads CASSLHLAGVTQYF. CDR3 bases: TGTGCCAGCAGTTTACATCTAGCGGGAGTTACGCAGTATTTT.

This chain uses TRBV5-6 with TRBJ2-1, with 9 bases fitting TRBD1. J was trimmed by 3 bases and V by 4 bases; bases with no gene match: 5. The germline gives CDR1 SGHDT, CDR2 YYEEEE. The CDR3 loop spans 15 amino acids. CDR3: CASSPGQGFYNEQFF. DNA of the CDR3: TGTGCCAGCAGCCCTGGACAGGGGTTCTACAATGAGCAGTTCTTC.

This clone was counted between two and nine times. The rearrangement joins TRBV2 to TRBJ1-3; D remains ambiguous. This CDR3 has 13 amino acids. The ends were cut back, 3 bases at V and 2 bases at J, with 5 bases in the middle. Germline V gene data show CDR1 as SNHLY and CDR2 as FYNNEI. CDR3 sequence: CASSESTGNTIYF. CDR3 nucleotides: TGTGCCAGCAGTGAGAGCACTGGAAACACCATATATTTT. Based on the CDR3 plus reference TRBV2 and TRBJ1-3, the full variable domain is EPEVTQTPSHQVTQMGQEVILRCVPISNHLYFYWYRQILGQKVEFLVSFYNNEISEKSEIFDDQFSVERPDGSNFTLKIRSTKLEDSAMYFCASSESTGNTIYFGEGSWLTVV.

The V gene is TRBV28, the J gene TRBJ1-1; possible D gene TRBD1, 6 bases. The V end lost 5 bases, the J end lost 6 bases, and 16 bases lay between the germline ends. From germline, CDR1 is MDHEN and CDR2 SYDVKM. CDR3 length: 14 residues. The CDR3 nucleotides are TGTGCCAGCAGTCCCTGGGGGGGGCTGGCTGAAGCTTTCTTT. Translation: CASSPWGGLAEAFF.

J is TRBJ1-2 and V is TRBV27; 7 bases map to TRBD1. The germline V gene encodes CDR1 MNHEY and CDR2 SMNVEV (reference sequence). Unmatched junction bases numbered 5, after V lost 6 bases and J lost 1 base. The CDR3 has 14 residues. The chain's CDR3 is CASRRDRFNYGYTF. CDR3 bases: TGTGCCAGCAGGAGGGACAGATTTAACTATGGCTACACCTTC.

This rearrangement joins TRBV19 to TRBJ2-7; perhaps TRBD1 as D (6 bases). Looked up from germline, CDR1 is LNHDA and CDR2 is SQIVND (reference sequence). V lost 5 bases and J lost 2, with 10 bases in between. The CDR3 totals 13 residues. The CDR3 nucleotides read TGTGCCAGTAGTCCAAGGACAGCCTACGAGCAGTACTTC. Its translation is CASSPRTAYEQYF.

The genes are TRBV4-1 and TRBJ2-5; D may be TRBD1 (6 bases). The CDR3 is 16 residues long. Germline CDR1 MGHRA, CDR2 YSYEKL. V was trimmed by 0 bases and J by 2 bases, leaving 13 bases between them. CDR3: CASSQDFGTYQETQYF. CDR3 DNA sequence: TGCGCCAGCAGCCAAGATTTCGGGACATATCAAGAGACCCAGTACTTC.

The chain couples TRBV7-6 to TRBJ2-1; no clear D gene. The CDR3 spans 12 residues. V was cut by 5 bases and J by 9 bases, with 11 bases left in between. Germline values: CDR1 SGHVS, CDR2 FNYEAQ. This CDR3 reads CASSRDSVEQFF. CDR3 nucleotide sequence: TGTGCCAGCAGCCGAGATTCTGTTGAGCAGTTCTTC.

The gene calls are TRBV7-8 and TRBJ2-3, with 10 positions matching TRBD2. Germline V gene sequence: CDR1 SGHVS, CDR2 FQNEAQ. Germline trimming cut 2 bases from V and 7 bases from J; bases unmatched to any gene: 6. There are 15 residues in the CDR3. DNA of the CDR3: TGTGCCAGCAGCTTAACACTAGCGGGAATAAATACGCAGTATTTT. It is translated as CASSLTLAGINTQYF. The entire variable domain, with the rest obtained from reference TRBV7-8 and TRBJ2-3, is as follows: GAGVSQSPRYKVAKRGQDVALRCDPISGHVSLFWYQQALGQGPEFLTYFQNEAQLDKSGLPSDRFFAERPEGSVSTLKIQRTQQEDSAVYLCASSLTLAGINTQYFGPGTRLTVL.

This chain connects TRBV6-5 to TRBJ2-3, with TRBD2 matching over 8 bases. The CDR3 loop spans 15 amino acids. Germline-derived CDR1 and CDR2 are MNHEY and SVGAGI. V trimming: 6 bases; J trimming: 4 bases; junction bases outside the gene matches: 9. Written as DNA, the CDR3 is TGTGCCAGCAGAAATCCCGGGACTAGTCCAGATACGCAGTATTTT. This encodes CASRNPGTSPDTQYF.